This T cell receptor (beta chain) emerged from a study of T cells expressing NK-cell markers. Study summary: Beta-chain profiling covered CD3+CD56+NKG2C+, CD3+CD56+NKG2C- and CD3+CD56-NKG2C+ sorted subsets.

On this clonotype: Its antigen is not known.

Study-wide results and limits: These same clonotypes (in several donors) also led the CD3+CD56-NKG2C+ fraction.

For each CDR3 protein, TCRdb gives one entry from its re-call of the 5' RACE reads, without DNA. This sample contains roughly 160,000 distinct CDR3 sequences. Germline V CDR1 and CDR2: MDHEN, SYDVKM. The length of the CDR3 is 15 residues. The chain combines TRBV28 with TRBJ2-3; TCRdb calls TRBD2, which cannot be checked without DNA. Input material: blood T cells: a sorted CD56 or NKG2C T cell subset, CD4+ or CD8+ T cells, or bulk PBMC T cells (not recorded which). This TCR came from a man aged 18-75 years in good health. The CDR3 here is CASSPGGANTDTQYF. The variable domain in full, completed from reference TRBV28 and TRBJ2-3, reads DVKVTQSSRYLVKRTGEKVFLECVQDMDHENMFWYRQDPGLGLRLIYFSYDVKMKEKGDIPEGYSVSREKKERFSLILESASTNQTSMYLCASSPGGANTDTQYFGPGTRLTVL.